This T cell receptor (beta chain) was observed in a study of lung T cells in sarcoidosis with Löfgren's syndrome. The overall study: Analyses focused on Löfgren's syndrome patients. The study's findings and limits: Shared TRAV12-1 and TRBV2 CDR3 motifs were reported across several patients. TRAV12-1 and TRBV2 were reportedly most expanded in Löfgren's patients.

One entry per CDR3 protein results from TCRdb running MiXCR on the reads. The sample lists 55,000 to 80,000 distinct CDR3 sequences; 21% were seen once. The sample holds a few counts of this clonotype. What it binds is unknown. Germline V gives CDR1 ENHRY, CDR2 SYGVKD. The length of the CDR3 is 12 residues. V shed 7 bases and J shed 2 bases, with 7 bases lying between them. The gene calls are TRBV10-3 and TRBJ2-3, with D uncertain. Specimen: CD4+ T cells from PBMCs. The source of this sequence is a human donor with sarcoidosis (Löfgren's syndrome or another form), or a control subject (not recorded which). The CDR3 nucleotides read TGTGCCATCAAATCAGTCACAGATACGCAGTATTTT. Its protein product is CAIKSVTDTQYF.